This T cell receptor beta chain was observed in a study of blood T cell repertoires in COVID-19. About the study: From T cells, B-cell-depleted T cells, or PBMCs came the material, which was cDNA or gDNA.

Germline loops: CDR1 MNHEY, CDR2 SMNVEV (reference sequence). V gave up 7 bases and J gave up 4 bases; unmatched junction bases: 6. This CDR3 comprises 15 residues. Produced via immunoSEQ multiplex PCR; TCRdb's table is partial and in-frame only. The table shows approximately 250,000 clones, with 88% occurring only once. The sample consisted of PBMCs or T cells enriched from blood (not recorded which). The J gene is TRBJ2-4, the V gene TRBV27; 11 bases align to TRBD2. This TCR was sampled from a woman aged 40 to 55 with acute COVID-19. In DNA form, the CDR3 reads TGTGCCAGCATCGGGACTAGCGGAATTAAAAACATTCAGTACTTC. This encodes CASIGTSGIKNIQYF.